This is a list of T cell receptor beta chains from one sample in a study of control samples from healthy donors and cancer patients. Profiling relied on immunoSEQ multiplex PCR, and the TCRdb table lists in-frame clones only, not all of them. The sample includes about 130,000 clones, 92% of them seen just once. What was sequenced was blood. The origin of the receptors is a man aged 18 to 30 in good health. The CDR3 runs from the conserved cysteine through the conserved F or W. D genes are given only for firm matches. A row's size may be missing; if present it is once, few, many or a size class.

TRBJ1-5 NA TRBD1 TRBV10-1 CASSSGTGVQPQHF TGCGCCAGCAGTTCCGGGACAGGGGTCCAGCCCCAGCATTTT
TRBJ1-3 NA TRBD1 TRBV5-1 CASSLAGGTGSGNTIYF TGCGCCAGCAGCTTGGCCGGAGGGACAGGGTCTGGAAACACCATATATTTT
TRBJ2-7 NA TRBD1 TRBV5-6 CASSSGTGAPMLNF TGTGCCAGCAGCTCCGGGACAGGGGCCCCTATGCTGAACTTC
TRBJ1-5 NA NA TRBV2 CASRRGLAGNQPQHF TGTGCCAGCAGGAGAGGGTTGGCAGGCAATCAGCCCCAGCATTTT
TRBJ1-2 NA NA TRBV30 CAWRGVPGDYGYTF TGTGCCTGGAGGGGGGTCCCCGGGGACTATGGCTACACCTTC
TRBJ2-1 NA TRBD2 TRBV9 CASSVVPTSLNEQFF TGTGCCAGCAGCGTAGTCCCGACTAGCCTCAATGAGCAGTTCTTC
TRBJ1-1 NA NA TRBV27 CASSPTGQWLEAFF TGTGCCAGCAGTCCTACAGGACAGTGGCTTGAAGCTTTCTTT
TRBJ2-7 NA NA TRBV7-9 CASGPGGPGRGSYEQYF TGTGCCAGCGGCCCCGGGGGACCGGGCAGGGGGTCGTACGAGCAGTACTTC
TRBJ2-7 NA TRBD2 TRBV5-1 CASSRSSGGAGAYEQYF TGCGCCAGCAGCAGGAGTAGCGGGGGGGCTGGTGCCTACGAGCAGTACTTC
TRBJ1-5 NA NA TRBV27 CASRLYPPLGGTSNQPQHF TGTGCCAGCAGACTTTACCCCCCCCTAGGGGGAACTAGCAATCAGCCCCAGCATTTT
TRBJ2-7 NA TRBD1 TRBV18 CASSPPGQLSF TGTGCCAGCTCCCCCCCGGGACAGCTCTCCTTC
TRBJ1-5 NA NA TRBV6-1 CASSERQVNQPQHF TGTGCCAGCAGTGAAAGACAGGTAAATCAGCCCCAGCATTTT
TRBJ2-2 NA TRBD1 TRBV12-3/TRBV12-4 CASKQGGTGELFF TGTGCCAGCAAACAGGGGGGAACCGGGGAGCTGTTTTTT
TRBJ2-7 NA TRBD2 TRBV13 CASSPRAGGYSSSYEQYF TGTGCCAGCAGCCCCCGGGCGGGGGGCTACTCTAGCTCCTACGAGCAGTACTTC
TRBJ2-7 NA TRBD2 TRBV5-4 CASSFGGGYEQYF TGTGCCAGCAGCTTCGGGGGGGGGTACGAGCAGTACTTC
TRBJ2-1 NA NA TRBV28 CASSPDGGPGFF TGTGCCAGCAGCCCCGATGGGGGCCCGGGGTTCTTC
TRBJ1-3 NA NA TRBV19 CASSRDNGNTIYF TGTGCCAGTAGTAGGGACAATGGAAACACCATATATTTT
TRBJ1-1 NA NA TRBV5-1 CASSLADLGRSPEAFF TGCGCCAGCAGCTTGGCGGATTTAGGGAGATCGCCTGAAGCTTTCTTT
TRBJ2-7 NA TRBD1 TRBV19 CASSSDTGTGLEQYF TGTGCCAGTAGTTCCGACACCGGGACAGGGCTCGAGCAGTACTTC
TRBJ2-5 NA TRBD2 TRBV7-6 CASSLVAGVGETQYF TGTGCCAGCAGCTTAGTGGCGGGGGTAGGGGAGACCCAGTACTTC
TRBJ1-2 NA TRBD1 TRBV27 CASRGQGAHYGYTF TGTGCCAGCAGAGGACAGGGGGCCCACTATGGCTACACCTTC
TRBJ2-7 NA TRBD1 TRBV7-6 CASSFQQGYEQYF TGTGCCAGCAGCTTTCAACAGGGGTACGAGCAGTACTTC
TRBJ2-5 NA TRBD2 TRBV4-1 CASSQVGTRLETQYF TGCGCCAGCAGCCAAGTCGGGACTAGATTAGAGACCCAGTACTTC
TRBJ1-5 NA TRBD1 TRBV19 CASSEEGQADQPQHF TGTGCCAGTAGTGAGGAGGGACAGGCGGATCAGCCCCAGCATTTT
TRBJ2-2 NA NA TRBV11-3 CASSLTGGSTGELFF TGTGCCAGCAGCTTGACAGGCGGAAGCACCGGGGAGCTGTTTTTT
TRBJ1-1 NA NA TRBV4-2 CASRTVASHTEAFF TGTGCCAGCAGGACTGTGGCGTCACACACTGAAGCTTTCTTT
TRBJ2-3 NA NA TRBV5-5 CASSLPLPYTDTQYF TGTGCCAGCAGCTTGCCCCTACCTTACACAGATACGCAGTATTTT
TRBJ2-5 NA NA TRBV28 CATGLRETQYF TGTGCCACGGGGCTTAGGGAGACCCAGTACTTC
TRBJ1-5 NA NA TRBV7-9 CASSLNGQSNQPQHF TGTGCCAGCAGCTTAAATGGTCAGTCCAATCAGCCCCAGCATTTT
TRBJ2-2 NA NA TRBV5-1 CASSSTGLTGELFF TGCGCCAGCAGCTCAACAGGGCTCACCGGGGAGCTGTTTTTT
TRBJ1-2 NA NA TRBV6-1 CASSEGLGYTF TGTGCCAGCAGTGAAGGGCTCGGCTACACCTTC
TRBJ1-4 NA TRBD1 TRBV4-1 CASSPYGTGYEKLFF TGCGCCAGCAGCCCTTACGGGACAGGGTACGAAAAACTGTTTTTT
TRBJ2-1 NA NA TRBV27 CASGVGGEQFF TGTGCCAGCGGGGTCGGGGGTGAGCAGTTCTTC
TRBJ2-5 NA TRBD1 TRBV11-2 CASSFRGQGKETQYF TGTGCCAGCAGCTTTAGGGGACAGGGGAAAGAGACCCAGTACTTC
TRBJ1-2 NA NA TRBV5-6 CASSLGVSNYGYTF TGTGCCAGCAGCTTGGGCGTCTCTAACTATGGCTACACCTTC
TRBJ1-1 once NA TRBV27 CASSPLRSTEAFF TGTGCCAGCAGTCCACTCAGGAGCACTGAAGCTTTCTTT
TRBJ2-2 NA NA TRBV4-1 CASSRLPNTGELFF TGCGCCAGCAGCCGACTCCCCAACACCGGGGAGCTGTTTTTT
TRBJ2-3 few TRBD1 TRBV11-2 CASSSPGTGSDTQYF TGTGCCAGCAGCTCCCCCGGGACAGGTTCAGATACGCAGTATTTT
TRBJ1-4 once NA TRBV6-5 CASSYSSATNEKLFF TGTGCCAGCAGTTACTCGAGCGCAACTAATGAAAAACTGTTTTTT
TRBJ2-6 once NA TRBV6-5 CASTLSGSGANVLTF TGTGCCAGCACTCTATCGGGGTCCGGGGCCAACGTCCTGACTTTC
TRBJ2-5 NA NA TRBV7-9 CASSPGLKRESRETQYF TGTGCCAGCAGCCCGGGGCTAAAAAGGGAAAGTAGGGAGACCCAGTACTTC
TRBJ2-7 NA NA TRBV9 CASSVGDGSRQYF TGTGCCAGCAGCGTAGGAGATGGGTCTAGGCAGTACTTC
TRBJ1-5 NA NA TRBV10-3 CAIRTGLGQPQHF TGTGCCATCAGGACAGGCCTCGGACAGCCCCAGCATTTT
TRBJ1-6 NA NA TRBV5-6 CASSPADNSPLHF TGTGCCAGCAGCCCCGCCGATAATTCACCCCTCCACTTT